This T cell receptor (beta chain) was sequenced during a study of regulatory T cells in long-lasting Graves disease. The time point: newly diagnosed GD, antithyroid drugs for less than 3 months. PBMCs provided the RNA from which the TCR library was made. Construction of the TCR beta libraries employed iRepertoire HTBI primers in conjunction with Arm-PCR of CDR3 regions. One entry per CDR3 protein, called by TCRdb with MiXCR from the multiplex PCR reads. The sample comprises fewer than 650,000 distinct CDR3 sequences, around 15% of which are singletons, and about 18% rests with the top ten. V lost 6 bases and J lost 11, with 20 bases in between. This CDR3 has 15 residues. Germline CDR1 is MNHNS and CDR2 is SASEGT. This clonotype appeared many times. This sample was also put to use in a study of T cells in Graves' hyperthyroidism and ophthalmopathy.

The material was peripheral blood mononuclear cells (PBMCs), obtained at new diagnosis, from a patient treated with antithyroid drugs. This sequence originates from a woman aged 30 to 39 with Graves disease. J is TRBJ1-6 and V is TRBV6-1; D unclear. CDR3 sequence: CASSPNTFGETPLHF. DNA for the CDR3: TGTGCCAGCAGCCCCAATACCTTCGGGGAAACACCCCTCCACTTT.